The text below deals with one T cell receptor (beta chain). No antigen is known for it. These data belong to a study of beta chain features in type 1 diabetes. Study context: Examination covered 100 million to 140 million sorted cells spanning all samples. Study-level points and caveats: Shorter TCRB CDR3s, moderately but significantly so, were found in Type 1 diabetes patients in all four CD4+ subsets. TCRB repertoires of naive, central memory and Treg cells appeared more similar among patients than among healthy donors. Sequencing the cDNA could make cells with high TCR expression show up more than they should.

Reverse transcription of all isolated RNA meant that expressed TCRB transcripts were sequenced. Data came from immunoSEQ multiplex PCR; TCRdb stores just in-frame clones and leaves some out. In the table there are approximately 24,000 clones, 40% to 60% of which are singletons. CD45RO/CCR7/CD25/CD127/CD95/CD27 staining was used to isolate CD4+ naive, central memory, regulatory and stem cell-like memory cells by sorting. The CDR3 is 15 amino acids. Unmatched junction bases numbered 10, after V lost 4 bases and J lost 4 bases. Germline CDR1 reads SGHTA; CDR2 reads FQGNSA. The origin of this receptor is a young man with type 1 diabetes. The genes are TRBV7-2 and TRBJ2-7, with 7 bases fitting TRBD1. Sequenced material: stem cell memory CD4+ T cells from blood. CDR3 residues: CASSSSGTVQYEQYF. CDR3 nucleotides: TGTGCCAGCAGCTCATCCGGGACAGTACAATACGAGCAGTACTTC.